This TCR beta chain was observed in a study of identical twins. The study's findings and limits: Zero-insertion findings could be partly confounded by invariant cells (MAIT and iNKT cells). Sequences that were beta out-of-frame showed weaker excess twin sharing. Conclusions relied on cross-sectional statistical analysis, not following the same donors.

MiXCR was run by TCRdb on the 5' RACE reads, yielding one entry per CDR3 protein. Counted here are 650,000 to 800,000 distinct CDR3 sequences, 8.5% to 9% occurring once; the ten biggest clones make up around 0.98%. Regarding this clonotype: What it recognizes is unknown.

The CDR3 spans 12 residues. V dropped 8 bases and J dropped 5 bases, with 10 bases sitting between them. Per the germline V gene, CDR1 is LNHDA and CDR2 is SQIVND (reference sequence). These data also formed part of another study, on yellow fever vaccine responses in identical twins. That source reports: Vaccine-induced T cell responses in twins were reportedly observed to appear partly convergent, partly personalized.

V is TRBV19 and J is TRBJ1-5; unclear D gene. Sequencing input: PBMCs. The receptor comes from a woman aged 18-30 years in good health. The CDR3 coding sequence is TGTGCCAGTTGTGCAGACTATCAGCCCCAGCATTTT. This sequence encodes CASCADYQPQHF.